The T cell receptor beta chain described here comes from a study of T cell responses to AZD1222 COVID-19 vaccine. General study findings and limits: The donor cohort was predominantly white British with a female majority, and clonal diversity may have been underestimated. After two AZD1222 doses, spike-specific TCR breadth and depth rose versus day 0.

The CDR3 extends over 15 amino acids. V lost 3 bases to trimming and J lost 2 bases, with 12 bases between them. Germline lookup yields CDR1 MNHEY and CDR2 SMNVEV (reference sequence). TCRdb keeps only in-frame clones here, not all; method: immunoSEQ multiplex PCR. Among approximately 130,000 clones, 93% were seen once, and the ten largest hold 0.91%. Turning to this clone: Its antigen is still unknown.

The chain has TRBV27 and TRBJ2-3; a weak D match, TRBD1 (5 bases). The sequenced sample was peripheral blood, obtained on day 0 of AZD1222 vaccination. This sequence was found in an adult in good health. The CDR3 here is CASSFLARVTDTQYF. CDR3 in DNA: TGTGCCAGCAGTTTCTTGGCCAGGGTCACAGATACGCAGTATTTT.